This TCR beta chain was recovered during a study of shared clonotypes between healthy human individuals. Generated by immunoSEQ multiplex PCR, the TCRdb table keeps only in-frame clones and is missing some. The table has about 800,000 clones, just over 95% seen once. CD45RO-negative, CCR7-positively selected cells formed the naive CD8 fraction, excluding terminally differentiated effector memory CD45RA+ cells. Trimming took 1 base from V and 5 from J, leaving 9 bases between them. The CDR3 runs to 14 residues. Germline CDR1 reads MGHRA; CDR2 reads YSYEKL. The receptor was derived from a man under 40 in good health. This rearrangement joins TRBV4-1 to TRBJ2-1; D unresolved. The sample was naive CD8+ T cells sorted from blood. DNA for the CDR3: TGCGCCAGCAGCCAAGGTGGAACGAACAATGAGCAGTTCTTC. Translating gives CASSQGGTNNEQFF.